A single sample is the source of the 18 T cell receptor beta chains below, sequenced in a study of human T cells and chemical hapten exposure. Time point described: pre-sensitization, week 0. Stated treatment: therapeutic diphenylcyclopropenone sensitization with weekly scalp DPC. TCRdb reprocessed the RACE reads with MiXCR, giving one entry per CDR3 protein. The data hold about 180,000 distinct CDR3 sequences, with nearly 30% observed a single time. The sequences come from whole blood, collected in connection with sensitization to the hapten diphenylcyclopropenone (DPC). Receptors were obtained from a woman in her thirties with alopecia areata. Some clones in this sample may be carry-over from other donors' samples.

J is TRBJ1-6 and V is TRBV5-1; 10 bases match TRBD1. The CDR3 sequence is 16 residues long. Trimming took 4 bases from V and 1 from J; bases not matched to a gene: 2. Germline V gene sequence: CDR1 SGHRS, CDR2 YFSETQ. The CDR3: CASSVGQGSYNSPLHF. For the CDR3, the DNA is TGCGCCAGCAGCGTGGGACAGGGGTCCTATAATTCACCCCTCCACTTT. Filled out from reference TRBV5-1 and TRBJ1-6, the complete variable domain reads KAGVTQTPRYLIKTRGQQVTLSCSPISGHRSVSWYQQTPGQGLQFLFEYFSETQRNKGNFPGRFSGRQFSNSRSEMNVSTLELGDSALYLCASSVGQGSYNSPLHFGNGTRLTVT.

V usage is TRBV29-1 and J usage is TRBJ1-1; a weak D match, TRBD1 (5 bases). CDR1 SQVTM and CDR2 ANQGSEA come from the germline V gene. The CDR3 has 14 residues. V dropped 7 bases and J dropped 4 bases, with 19 bases sitting between them. The CDR3 DNA is TGCAGCGCTTACGGCGGGACCGGGGTCACTGAAGCTTTCTTT. Translating gives CSAYGGTGVTEAFF.

The rearrangement uses TRBV29-1 and TRBJ2-3, with 7 bases fitting TRBD2. V was clipped by 5 bases and J by 0 bases; unmatched bases: 2. The V gene's germline CDR1 is SQVTM and CDR2 ANQGSEA. This CDR3 is 13 amino acids long. CDR3 in amino acids: CSVRTRSTDTQYF. Here the CDR3 DNA reads TGCAGCGTTCGGACTAGAAGCACAGATACGCAGTATTTT.

This sequence joins TRBV10-3 and TRBJ2-7, with no clear D. Trimming stripped 2 bases from V and 3 bases from J, with 2 bases between. This CDR3 is 11 amino acids long. CDR1 is ENHRY and CDR2 is SYGVKD in the germline V gene. DNA of the CDR3: TGTGCCATCAGTGAGCACTACGAGCAGTACTTC. Translation: CAISEHYEQYF.

The chain links TRBV5-7 to TRBJ2-7, with TRBD2 matching 12 bases. TRBV5-7 is classed as an ORF, of uncertain function. After removal of 5 bases from V and 2 bases from J, the junction contained 8 bases not matched to a gene. The CDR3 is made up of 16 amino acids. CDR3 DNA sequence: TGTGCCAGCAGAATGACTAGCGGGAGAATTCCCTACGAGCAGTACTTC. It codes for CASRMTSGRIPYEQYF.

The sample holds a few counts of this clonotype. This chain connects TRBV20-1 to TRBJ2-3; 8 bases align to TRBD2. The CDR3 has 16 residues. Looked up from germline, CDR1 is DFQATT and CDR2 is SNEGSKA (reference sequence). J gave up 2 bases and V 1 base, and 8 bases lay outside the gene matches. DNA of the CDR3: TGCAGTGCTAGAGCCCTCTCCGGGGGGGCCACAGATACGCAGTATTTT. Residues: CSARALSGGATDTQYF.

This clonotype was counted only a few times. The genes are TRBV7-9 and TRBJ1-1; D gene unclear. Trimming cost V 5 bases and J 4 bases, with 11 bases left between them. Germline CDR1 SEHNR, CDR2 FQNEAQ (reference sequence). This CDR3 has 13 residues. The CDR3 region has the DNA TGTGCCAGCAGCCAGGAACGTGCCACTGAAGCTTTCTTT. Its translation: CASSQERATEAFF.

V gene TRBV5-1 combines with J gene TRBJ1-6; unclear D gene. Per the germline V gene, CDR1 is SGHRS and CDR2 is YFSETQ. The CDR3 spans 14 residues. Trimming took off 2 bases at V and 7 bases at J, with 10 bases between the two ends. In DNA, the CDR3 is TGCGCCAGCAGCTTCTCTCAAGGGAATTCACCCCTCCACTTT. Translating gives CASSFSQGNSPLHF. Together with reference TRBV5-1 and TRBJ1-6, the CDR3 gives the full variable domain: KAGVTQTPRYLIKTRGQQVTLSCSPISGHRSVSWYQQTPGQGLQFLFEYFSETQRNKGNFPGRFSGRQFSNSRSEMNVSTLELGDSALYLCASSFSQGNSPLHFGNGTRLTVT.

This chain links TRBV28 with TRBJ1-5; D is uncertain. The CDR3 runs to 13 residues. The V gene's germline CDR1 is MDHEN and CDR2 SYDVKM. The ends were cut back, 7 bases at V and 3 bases at J, with 10 bases in the middle. In DNA form, the CDR3 reads TGTGCCAGCACGCCAGGATTCAATCAGCCCCAGCATTTT. Translated, it gives CASTPGFNQPQHF.

Of note for this clonotype: A read error may produce the germline difference seen at one junction end. The J gene is TRBJ1-2, the V gene TRBV6-2 or TRBV6-3, with D uncertain. This CDR3 spans 14 amino acids. Germline CDR1 reads MNHEY; CDR2 reads SVGEGT. CDR3 sequence (DNA): TGTGCCAGCAGTCGGAGGACGGGGAACTATAGCTACACCTTC. Protein: CASSRRTGNYSYTF.

This clonotype was seen a few times. The chain joins TRBV29-1 to TRBJ2-3, with D unresolved. The V gene lost 5 bases and the J gene lost 5 bases, with 14 bases spanning the gap. Germline CDR1 reads SQVTM; CDR2 reads ANQGSEA. This CDR3 has 13 residues. The DNA of the CDR3 is TGCAGCGTTAATGGAAGGCTGGGAGATACGCAGTATTTT. Residues: CSVNGRLGDTQYF.

The chain recombines TRBV20-1 with TRBJ1-5; possibly TRBD1 for D (5 bases). The V end lost 3 bases, the J end lost 0 bases, and 15 bases lay between the germline ends. The CDR3 is 16 amino acids. Germline V gene lookup returns CDR1 DFQATT and CDR2 SNEGSKA (reference sequence). CDR3 in DNA: TGCAGTGCTAGGGGTACAGGATCCTATAGCAATCAGCCCCAGCATTTT. Its protein product is CSARGTGSYSNQPQHF.

This clonotype came up a few times. The chain employs TRBV5-1 and TRBJ2-3, with D hard to call. The CDR3 contains 16 residues. V dropped 5 bases and J dropped 2 bases, with 18 bases sitting between them. CDR1 and CDR2 from the germline V gene are SGHRS and YFSETQ. CDR3 DNA sequence: TGCGCCAGCAGTTCTGGCCTATTCCGAGTCACAGATACGCAGTATTTT. It specifies CASSSGLFRVTDTQYF.

This clonotype was picked up a small number of times. The chain couples TRBV29-1 to TRBJ2-1; 9 nucleotides line up with TRBD2. This CDR3 region has 14 residues. Germline lookup yields CDR1 SQVTM and CDR2 ANQGSEA. The J segment lost 0 bases and the V segment lost 4 bases, leaving 1 base of the junction unmatched. CDR3 sequence: CSVGSGSSYNEQFF. As DNA, the CDR3 is TGCAGCGTTGGTAGCGGGAGCTCCTACAATGAGCAGTTCTTC.

The V and J genes are TRBV6-2 or TRBV6-3 and TRBJ2-2; D perhaps matches TRBD2 (6 bases). Germline V CDR1 and CDR2: MNHEY, SVGEGT. This CDR3 comprises 13 residues. Trimming removed 7 bases from V and 10 bases from J, with 16 bases in between. The DNA for the CDR3 is TGTGCCAGCAAGGAGGGCTTGGGCGTGGAGCTGTTTTTT. Protein sequence: CASKEGLGVELFF.

The gene calls are TRBV2 and TRBJ2-5; no definite D call. Between the trimmed V and J ends, which lost 7 bases and 7 bases, there was a span of 19 bases. There are 14 residues in the CDR3. Per germline, CDR1 SNHLY and CDR2 FYNNEI. The CDR3 here is CASKVDPGFGTQYF. The CDR3 nucleotides are TGTGCCAGCAAGGTTGACCCGGGTTTCGGGACCCAGTACTTC.

Here the CDR3 reads CASRVRKDQETQYF. The CDR3 bases are TGTGCCAGCCGGGTGCGGAAAGACCAAGAGACCCAGTACTTC. This rearrangement joins TRBV27 to TRBJ2-5; D uncertain. The CDR3 consists of 14 residues. Per germline, CDR1 MNHEY and CDR2 SMNVEV (reference sequence). V lost 8 bases, J lost 0 bases, and 13 bases lay in between.

This clonotype was found many times. The chain is built from TRBV10-3 and TRBJ1-4; no clear D. This CDR3 region has 10 residues. V shed 9 bases and J shed 10 bases, with 9 bases lying between them. Germline loops: CDR1 ENHRY, CDR2 SYGVKD. DNA of the CDR3: TGTGCCATACCTCCGGGAAAACTGTTTTTT. It encodes CAIPPGKLFF.